The sequence of this TCR beta chain was determined in a study of cytomegalovirus exposure and HLA in healthy donors. Study-wide findings and caveats: There were three CMV-associated chains whose specificity for CMV antigens was confirmed in vitro. Analyzed later, association rates of TCRs varied across HLA loci, with DRB1 most and HLA-C fewest.

This clone was found a few times. Its specificity is not known. The V and J ends lost 1 base and 6 bases respectively, with 11 bases between them. CDR3 length equals 13 residues. From germline, CDR1 is SGHRS and CDR2 YFSETQ. The PCR used 60 Vbeta and 13 Jbeta primers. Authors' analysis steps: As a later analysis found, there were 70 million to 100 million unique TCR beta chains, of which roughly 11 million were shared. Clones were read by immunoSEQ multiplex PCR, and TCRdb kept only the in-frame ones, dropping some. V, J and clone size are taken as reported in that table, and D and trimming were inferred from the DNA itself. Of around 150,000 clones detected, less than 90% appear once; the ten largest clones hold almost 2.5%.

This clonotype was obtained from a boy between 2 and 15 years old in good health and CMV-seronegative. The V and J genes are TRBV5-1 and TRBJ2-7; D uncertain. Sequenced sample: PBMCs. The CDR3 sequence: CASSLLQMGEQYF. The DNA for the CDR3 is TGCGCCAGCAGCTTGCTACAGATGGGCGAGCAGTACTTC.